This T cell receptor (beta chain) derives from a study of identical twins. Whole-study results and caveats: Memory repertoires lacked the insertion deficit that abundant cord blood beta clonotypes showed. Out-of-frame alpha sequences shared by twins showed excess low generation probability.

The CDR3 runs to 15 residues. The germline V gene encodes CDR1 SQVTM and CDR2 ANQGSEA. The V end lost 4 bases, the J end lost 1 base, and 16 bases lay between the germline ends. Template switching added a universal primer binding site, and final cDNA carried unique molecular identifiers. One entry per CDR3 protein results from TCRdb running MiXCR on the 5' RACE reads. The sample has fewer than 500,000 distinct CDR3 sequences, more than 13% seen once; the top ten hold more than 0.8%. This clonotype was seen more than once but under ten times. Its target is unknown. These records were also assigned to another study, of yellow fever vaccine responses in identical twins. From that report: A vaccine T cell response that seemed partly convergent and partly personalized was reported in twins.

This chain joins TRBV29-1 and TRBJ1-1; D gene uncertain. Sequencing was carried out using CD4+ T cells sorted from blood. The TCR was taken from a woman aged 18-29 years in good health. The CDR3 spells CSVVFFGRTNTEAFF. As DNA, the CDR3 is TGCAGCGTTGTCTTTTTCGGGCGGACGAACACTGAAGCTTTCTTT.